A selection of T cell receptor beta chains follows, all from one sample in a study of blood T cell repertoires in COVID-19. Here immunoSEQ multiplex PCR was the method, and the copy in TCRdb shows in-frame clones only, minus some. Of around 70,000 clones in the sample, less than 80% were seen once. The source material was peripheral blood. The receptors originated from a man aged 60 to 69 with active or convalescent COVID-19. The CDR3 runs from the conserved cysteine through the conserved F or W. The D gene is left open where the match is weak. The size entry is marked missing in some rows and otherwise reads once, few, many or a size class.

>NA|TRBV2|NA|TRBJ1-2
TGTGCCAGCAGTGATGGGCCCTATGGCTACACCTTC
CASSDGPYGYTF
>NA|TRBV5-1|NA|TRBJ2-2
TGCGCCAGCAGCTTGCGGTCGGCCGGGGAGCTGTTTTTT
CASSLRSAGELFF
>NA|TRBV10-2|few|TRBJ2-2
TGCGCCAGCAGGGGGGACTTTAGGATCACCGGGGAGCTGTTTTTT
CASRGDFRITGELFF
>NA|TRBV5-4|NA|TRBJ2-4
TGTGCCAGCAGCTTGGAAGCTGCGGGGATTCAGTACTTC
CASSLEAAGIQYF
>TRBD2|TRBV7-6|NA|TRBJ2-2
TGTGCCAGCAGCACTAGCGGGGGGTTCGCGAACACCGGGGAGCTGTTTTTT
CASSTSGGFANTGELFF
>NA|TRBV2|NA|TRBJ1-2
TGTGCCAGCAGTGAACAGGGAACTAACTATGGCTACACCTTC
CASSEQGTNYGYTF
>NA|TRBV20-1|NA|TRBJ2-7
TGCAGTCTCTTACAGTCCTACGAGCAGTACTTC
CSLLQSYEQYF
>NA|TRBV3-1/TRBV3-2|NA|TRBJ2-2
TGTGCCAGCAGCCAGCGGGCCTTGGGTATCGTGGAGCTGTTTTTT
CASSQRALGIVELFF
>TRBD1|TRBV19|NA|TRBJ1-6
TGTGCCAGTAACGACAGGGGGCTATCACCCCTCCACTTT
CASNDRGLSPLHF
>NA|TRBV28|NA|TRBJ1-5
TGTGCCAGCAGCCTGACAATCGATCAGCCCCAGCATTTT
CASSLTIDQPQHF
>TRBD1|TRBV11-2|NA|TRBJ1-3
TGTGCCAGCAGCTTAGAGGTGGGACAGGGGGCGCGCGGAAACACCATATATTTT
CASSLEVGQGARGNTIYF
>NA|TRBV2|once|TRBJ2-5
TGTGCCAGCGGGGGCAGGGTGGAGGATCCGGAGACCCAGTACTTC
CASGGRVEDPETQYF
>NA|TRBV6-5|NA|TRBJ1-1
TGTGCCAGCAGGTCCAGGGCCACTGAAGCTTTCTTT
CASRSRATEAFF
>TRBD1|TRBV6-5|NA|TRBJ2-7
TGTGCCAGCGGAATCCGGGACAGTTCCTACGAGCAGTACTTC
CASGIRDSSYEQYF
>NA|TRBV7-3|NA|TRBJ2-1
TGTGCCAGCAGCTTAGGCGCAGGCCCCAATGAGCAGTTCTTC
CASSLGAGPNEQFF
>NA|TRBV10-3|NA|TRBJ1-5
TGTGCCATCAGTGAGGGTTTGACAGACAATCAGCCCCAGCATTTT
CAISEGLTDNQPQHF
>TRBD1|TRBV30|NA|TRBJ1-2
TGTGCCTGGTCCCGACAGGGTGGCTACACCTTC
CAWSRQGGYTF
>NA|TRBV5-1|NA|TRBJ1-2
TGCGCCAGCAGCGTAAGTCCAGGGAGGAACTATGGCTACACCTTC
CASSVSPGRNYGYTF
>NA|TRBV29-1|once|TRBJ2-3
TGCAGCGTTGGGCTACCCCCCGCGGAGGATACGCAGTATTTT
CSVGLPPAEDTQYF
>NA|TRBV11-1|NA|TRBJ2-3
TGTGCCAGCAGCTATCAGGGAAGCACAGATACGCAGTATTTT
CASSYQGSTDTQYF
>NA|TRBV27|NA|TRBJ1-5
TGTGCCAGCAGCCGTGGCAATCAGCCCCAGCATTTT
CASSRGNQPQHF
>TRBD1|TRBV5-6|few|TRBJ1-2
TGTGCCAGCAGCACCCGGGACAGGGTATGGTATGGCTACACCTTC
CASSTRDRVWYGYTF
>TRBD2|TRBV5-3|NA|TRBJ2-5
TGTGCCAGAAGCTTGGACGGGGGGGCTTCGGAGACCCAGTACTTC
CARSLDGGASETQYF
>NA|TRBV19|NA|TRBJ2-3
TGTGCCAGTAGTATAGCCGGGTTCACAGATACGCAGTATTTT
CASSIAGFTDTQYF
>NA|TRBV28|NA|TRBJ2-1
TGTGCCAGCAGTTTTTCGACCGGGGGGCGGGGGAATGAGCAGTTCTTC
CASSFSTGGRGNEQFF
>TRBD2|TRBV2|NA|TRBJ2-1
TGTGCCAGCACGGGGGGGCGGGTCAATGAGCAGTTCTTC
CASTGGRVNEQFF
>NA|TRBV6-2/TRBV6-3|NA|TRBJ1-2
TGTGCCAGCAGTTCAAGGGTGCGGGCACATGGCTACACCTTC
CASSSRVRAHGYTF